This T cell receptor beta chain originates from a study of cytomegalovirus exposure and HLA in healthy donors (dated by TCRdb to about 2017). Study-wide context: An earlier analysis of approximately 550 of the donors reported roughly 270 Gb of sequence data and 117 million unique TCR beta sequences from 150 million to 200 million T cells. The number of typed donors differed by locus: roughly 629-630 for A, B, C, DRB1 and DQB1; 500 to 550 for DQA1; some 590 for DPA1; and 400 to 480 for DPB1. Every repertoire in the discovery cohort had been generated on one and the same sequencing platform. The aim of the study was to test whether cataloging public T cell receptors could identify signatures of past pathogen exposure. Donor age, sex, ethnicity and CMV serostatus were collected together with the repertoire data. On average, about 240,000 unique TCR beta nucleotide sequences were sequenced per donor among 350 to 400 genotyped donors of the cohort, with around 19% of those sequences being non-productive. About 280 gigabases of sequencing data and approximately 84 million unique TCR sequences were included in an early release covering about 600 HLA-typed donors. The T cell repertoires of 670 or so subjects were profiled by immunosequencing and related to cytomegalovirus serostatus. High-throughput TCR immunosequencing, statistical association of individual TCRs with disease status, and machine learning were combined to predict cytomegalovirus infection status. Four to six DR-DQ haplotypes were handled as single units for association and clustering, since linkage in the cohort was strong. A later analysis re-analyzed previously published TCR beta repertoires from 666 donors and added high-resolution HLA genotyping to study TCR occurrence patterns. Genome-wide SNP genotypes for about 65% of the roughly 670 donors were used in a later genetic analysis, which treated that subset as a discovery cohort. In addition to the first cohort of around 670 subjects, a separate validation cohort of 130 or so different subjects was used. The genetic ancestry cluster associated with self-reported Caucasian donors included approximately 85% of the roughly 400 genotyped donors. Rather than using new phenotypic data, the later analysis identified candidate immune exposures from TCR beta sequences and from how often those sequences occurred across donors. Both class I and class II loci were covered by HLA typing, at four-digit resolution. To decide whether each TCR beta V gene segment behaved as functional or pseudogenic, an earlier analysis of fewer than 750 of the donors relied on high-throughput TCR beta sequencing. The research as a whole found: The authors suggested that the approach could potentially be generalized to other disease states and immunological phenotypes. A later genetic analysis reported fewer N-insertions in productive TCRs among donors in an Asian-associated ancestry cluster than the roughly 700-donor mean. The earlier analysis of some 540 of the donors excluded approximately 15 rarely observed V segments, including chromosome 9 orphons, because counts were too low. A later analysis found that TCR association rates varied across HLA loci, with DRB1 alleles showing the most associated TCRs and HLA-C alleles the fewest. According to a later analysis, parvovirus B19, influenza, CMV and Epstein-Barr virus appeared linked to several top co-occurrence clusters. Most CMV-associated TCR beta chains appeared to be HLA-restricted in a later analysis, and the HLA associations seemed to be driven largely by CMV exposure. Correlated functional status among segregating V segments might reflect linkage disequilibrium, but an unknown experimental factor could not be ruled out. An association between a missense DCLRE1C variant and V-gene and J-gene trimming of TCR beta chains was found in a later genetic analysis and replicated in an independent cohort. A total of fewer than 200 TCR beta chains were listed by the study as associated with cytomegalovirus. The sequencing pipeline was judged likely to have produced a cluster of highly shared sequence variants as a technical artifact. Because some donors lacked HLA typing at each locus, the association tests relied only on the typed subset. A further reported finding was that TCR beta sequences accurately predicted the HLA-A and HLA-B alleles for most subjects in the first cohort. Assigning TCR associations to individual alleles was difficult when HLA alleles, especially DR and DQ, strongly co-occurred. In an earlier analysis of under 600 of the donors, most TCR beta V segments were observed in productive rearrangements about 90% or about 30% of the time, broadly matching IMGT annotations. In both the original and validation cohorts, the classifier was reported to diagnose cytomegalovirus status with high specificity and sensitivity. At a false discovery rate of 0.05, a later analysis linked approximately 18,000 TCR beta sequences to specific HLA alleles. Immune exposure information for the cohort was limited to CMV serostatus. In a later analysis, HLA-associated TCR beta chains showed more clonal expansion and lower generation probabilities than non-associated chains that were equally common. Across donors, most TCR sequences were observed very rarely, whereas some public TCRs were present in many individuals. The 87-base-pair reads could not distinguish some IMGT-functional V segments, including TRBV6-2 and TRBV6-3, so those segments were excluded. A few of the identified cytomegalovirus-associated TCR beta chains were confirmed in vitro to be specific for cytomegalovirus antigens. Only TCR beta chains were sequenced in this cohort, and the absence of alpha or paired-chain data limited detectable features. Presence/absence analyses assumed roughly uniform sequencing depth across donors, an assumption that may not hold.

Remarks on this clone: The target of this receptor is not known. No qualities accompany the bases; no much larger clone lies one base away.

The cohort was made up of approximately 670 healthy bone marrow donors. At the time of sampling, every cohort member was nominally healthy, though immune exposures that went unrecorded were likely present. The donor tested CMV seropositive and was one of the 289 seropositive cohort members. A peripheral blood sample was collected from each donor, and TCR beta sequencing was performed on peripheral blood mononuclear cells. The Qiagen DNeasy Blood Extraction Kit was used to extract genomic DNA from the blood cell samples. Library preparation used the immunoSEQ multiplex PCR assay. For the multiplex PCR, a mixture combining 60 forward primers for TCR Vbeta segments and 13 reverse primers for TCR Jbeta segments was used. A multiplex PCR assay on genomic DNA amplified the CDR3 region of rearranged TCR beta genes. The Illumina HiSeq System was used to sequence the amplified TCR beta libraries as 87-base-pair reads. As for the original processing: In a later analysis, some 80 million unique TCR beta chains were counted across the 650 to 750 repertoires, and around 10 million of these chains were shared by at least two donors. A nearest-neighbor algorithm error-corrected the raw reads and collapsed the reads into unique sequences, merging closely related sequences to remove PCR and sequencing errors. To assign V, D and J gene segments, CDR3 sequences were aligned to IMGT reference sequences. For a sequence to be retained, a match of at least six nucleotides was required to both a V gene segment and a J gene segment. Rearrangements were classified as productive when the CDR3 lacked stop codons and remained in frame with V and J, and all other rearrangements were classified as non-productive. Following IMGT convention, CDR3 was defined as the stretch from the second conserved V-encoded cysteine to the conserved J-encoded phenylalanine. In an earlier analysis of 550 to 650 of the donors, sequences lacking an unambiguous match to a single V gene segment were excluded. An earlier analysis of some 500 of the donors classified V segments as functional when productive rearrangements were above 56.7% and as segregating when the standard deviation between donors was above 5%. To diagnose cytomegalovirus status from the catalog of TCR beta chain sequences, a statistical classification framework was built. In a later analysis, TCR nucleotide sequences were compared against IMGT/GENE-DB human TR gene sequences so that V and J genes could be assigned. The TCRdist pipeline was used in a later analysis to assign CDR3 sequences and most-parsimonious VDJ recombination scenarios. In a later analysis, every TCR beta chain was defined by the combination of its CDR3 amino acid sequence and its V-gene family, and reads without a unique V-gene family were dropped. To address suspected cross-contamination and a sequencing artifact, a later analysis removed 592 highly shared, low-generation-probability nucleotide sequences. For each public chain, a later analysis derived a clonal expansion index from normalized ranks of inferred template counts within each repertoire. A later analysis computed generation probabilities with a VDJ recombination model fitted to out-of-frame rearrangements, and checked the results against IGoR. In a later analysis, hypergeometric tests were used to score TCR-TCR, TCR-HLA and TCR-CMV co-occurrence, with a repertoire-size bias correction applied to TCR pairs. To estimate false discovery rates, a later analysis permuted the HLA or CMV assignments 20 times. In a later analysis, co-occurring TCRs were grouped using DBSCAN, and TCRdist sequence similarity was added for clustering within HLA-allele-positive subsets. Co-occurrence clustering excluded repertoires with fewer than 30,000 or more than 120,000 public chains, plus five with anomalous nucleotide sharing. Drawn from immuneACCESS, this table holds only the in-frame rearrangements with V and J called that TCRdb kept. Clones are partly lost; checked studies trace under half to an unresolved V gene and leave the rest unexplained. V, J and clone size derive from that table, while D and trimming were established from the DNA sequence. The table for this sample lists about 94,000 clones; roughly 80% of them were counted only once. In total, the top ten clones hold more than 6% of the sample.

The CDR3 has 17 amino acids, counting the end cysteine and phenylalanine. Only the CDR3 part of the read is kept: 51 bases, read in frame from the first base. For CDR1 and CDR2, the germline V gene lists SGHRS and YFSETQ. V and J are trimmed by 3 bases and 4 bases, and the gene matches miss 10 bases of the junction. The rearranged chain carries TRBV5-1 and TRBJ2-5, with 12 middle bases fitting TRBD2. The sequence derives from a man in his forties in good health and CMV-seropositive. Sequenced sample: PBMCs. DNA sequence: TGCGCCAGCAGCTCGACGCTAGCGGGGGGGCCGGGAGAGACCCAGTACTTC. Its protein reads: CASSSTLAGGPGETQYF.